Here is one T cell receptor beta chain with its context. Autoimmune disease history or systemic immunosuppression led to patient exclusion. The record originates from a study of OX40 agonist ivuxolimab in advanced cancers. Assay: immunoSEQ multiplex PCR; the TCRdb copy retains only in-frame clones and omits some. The sample holds some 52,000 clones; over 80% are singletons and the top ten take around an eighth. Specimen: CD4+ or CD8+ T cells sorted from blood, collected in a trial of the OX40 agonist ivuxolimab. The TCR originated in an adult with an advanced solid tumor such as melanoma, head and neck, liver or kidney cancer.

The CDR3 sequence is CASSDSGYSNQPQHF. CDR3 DNA: TGCGCCAGCAGTGATTCGGGGTATAGCAATCAGCCCCAGCATTTT. The chain has TRBV10-1 and TRBJ1-5; D ambiguous. Germline CDR1 is WNHNN and CDR2 is SYGVQD (reference sequence). The CDR3 runs 15 residues. The V and J ends lost 3 bases and 0 bases respectively, with 9 bases between them.